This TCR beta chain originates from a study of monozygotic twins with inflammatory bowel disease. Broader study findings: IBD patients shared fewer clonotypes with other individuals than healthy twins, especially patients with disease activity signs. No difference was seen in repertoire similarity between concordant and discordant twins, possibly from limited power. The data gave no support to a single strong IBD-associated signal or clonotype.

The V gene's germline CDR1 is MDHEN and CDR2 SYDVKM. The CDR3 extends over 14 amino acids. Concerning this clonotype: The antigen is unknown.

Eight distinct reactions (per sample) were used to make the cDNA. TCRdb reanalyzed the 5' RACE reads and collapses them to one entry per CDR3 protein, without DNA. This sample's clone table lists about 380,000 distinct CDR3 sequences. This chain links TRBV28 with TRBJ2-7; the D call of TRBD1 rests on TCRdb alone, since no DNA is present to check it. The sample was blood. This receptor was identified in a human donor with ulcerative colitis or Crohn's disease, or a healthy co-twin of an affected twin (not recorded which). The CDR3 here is CASSFEGVAYEQYF.